The 30 T cell receptor beta chains listed next were all sequenced from one sample in a study of CD4 and CD8 cells across lung adenocarcinoma regions. TCRdb re-analysed the PCR reads in MiXCR, keeping a single row per CDR3 protein. The repertoire includes about 5,000 distinct CDR3 sequences, around 62% of them detected once, and about 24% sits in the top ten. Sequencing was done on a sample of CD4+ T cells from the center of a lung tumor. These TCRs come from a female donor with lung adenocarcinoma. The CD4 and CD8 labels of this study may be unreliable.

The V and J genes are TRBV7-2 and TRBJ2-3; D is perhaps TRBD2 (7 bases). The closer fit of TRBJ2-7 to the DNA end suggests the J call may be wrong. The CDR3 spans 16 residues. Per germline, CDR1 SGHTA and CDR2 FQGNSA. CDR3 bases: TGTGCCAGCAGGGGGCGCGGGGGCGGAAGCACAGATACGCAGTACTTC. Its protein is CASRGRGGGSTDTQYF.

The chain links TRBV24-1 to TRBJ2-2, with TRBD1 matching over 10 bases. Germline values: CDR1 KGHDR, CDR2 SFDVKD. The ends lost 2 bases at V and 3 bases at J; junction bases unmatched: 8. The CDR3 is made up of 18 amino acids. Here the CDR3 DNA reads TGTGCCACCAGTGATTCGACAGGGGGCGCCGGGTACACCGGGGAGCTGTTTTTT. This encodes CATSDSTGGAGYTGELFF.

The chain is built from TRBV6-5 and TRBJ2-5; 13 nucleotides match TRBD2. CDR3 length: 15 residues. J gave up 4 bases and V 7 bases, and 6 bases lay outside the gene matches. From germline, CDR1 is MNHEY and CDR2 SVGAGI. The CDR3 here is CASILTSGRGETQYF. The CDR3 coding sequence is TGTGCCAGCATTTTAACTAGCGGGAGGGGAGAGACCCAGTACTTC.

The gene calls are TRBV12-3 or TRBV12-4 and TRBJ2-3; 10 bases are shared with TRBD2. J lost 10 bases, V lost 7 bases, and 14 bases had no gene match. The CDR3 length is 15 residues. CDR3: CASTLGLAGERAQYF. The CDR3 coding sequence is TGTGCCAGCACCCTGGGGCTAGCGGGAGAAAGGGCGCAGTATTTT.

V usage is TRBV7-2 and J usage is TRBJ2-1; D uncertain. Trimming cost V 4 bases and J 8 bases, with 15 bases left between them. This CDR3 is built from 14 residues. Germline assignment: CDR1 SGHTA and CDR2 FQGNSA. The CDR3 bases are TGTGCCAGCAGCTATACCGCTAATTCCTATGAGCAGTTCTTC. It translates to CASSYTANSYEQFF.

This clonotype was detected only once. The chain links TRBV6-1 to TRBJ2-5, with 7 bases matching TRBD1. The assigned J gene may be wrong: the sequence end matches TRBJ2-7 better. Germline lookup yields CDR1 MNHNS and CDR2 SASEGT. The CDR3 extends over 13 amino acids. CDR3 sequence (DNA): TGTGCCAGCAGGCACCGGGACAGCTACGAGCAGTACTTC. Encoded protein: CASRHRDSYEQYF.

Points on this clonotype: Relative to the germline gene, one junction end is altered; a read error may explain this. The chain has TRBV6-1 and TRBJ2-4, with D possibly matching TRBD2 (6 bases). The germline V gene encodes CDR1 MNHNS and CDR2 SASEGT. This CDR3 contains 15 residues. The DNA of the CDR3 is TGTGCCAGCGGGCCGTGGAGGGACCCTACAGATATTCAGTATTTC. Its protein product is CASGPWRDPTDIQYF.

The DNA for the CDR3 is TGTGCCAGCAGTTACAGGGCGGGGAATGAAAAACTGTTTTTT. Translating it yields CASSYRAGNEKLFF. The chain is built from TRBV6-5 and TRBJ1-4; D not certain. The CDR3 covers 14 residues. V lost 2 bases and J 5 bases, leaving 9 bases between the germline ends. Germline CDR1 MNHEY, CDR2 SVGAGI.

There are a few counts of this clonotype. The genes are TRBV27 and TRBJ1-2, with unresolved D. This CDR3 region has 13 residues. Germline V gene data show CDR1 as MNHEY and CDR2 as SMNVEV (reference sequence). Trimming stripped 4 bases from V and 4 bases from J, with 10 bases between. CDR3 region: CASSSGRTYGYTF. The CDR3 nucleotides read TGTGCCAGCAGTTCAGGACGAACCTATGGCTACACCTTC.

Of note for this clonotype: Here the CDR3 omits its conserved ending phenylalanine or tryptophan, so a read error is the likely source. The rearrangement links TRBV12-3 or TRBV12-4 to TRBJ2-1, with D perhaps given as TRBD1 or TRBD2 (6 bases each). Matching the DNA end better, TRBJ2-5 makes the J call doubtful. The CDR3 runs to 16 residues. This CDR3 is CASSFGRGPSQETQYI. CDR3 in DNA: TGTGCCAGCAGTTTTGGTCGGGGGCCCTCACAAGAGACCCAGTACATC.

This rearrangement joins TRBV11-2 to TRBJ2-1, with D possibly being TRBD1 (8 bases). The CDR3 consists of 19 residues. Germline V CDR1 and CDR2: SGHAT, FQNNGV. V lost 5 bases and J 8 bases, leaving 31 bases between the germline ends. This CDR3 is CASSPRGQVGGGFLDEQFF. CDR3 nucleotides: TGTGCCAGCAGCCCCAGGGGACAGGTTGGGGGAGGGTTTCTCGATGAGCAGTTCTTC.

This clonotype has a handful of counts. V gene TRBV6-1 combines with J gene TRBJ2-1, with D possibly being TRBD1 or TRBD2 (6 bases each). Trimming left V 6 bases short and J 8 bases short, with 20 bases between. This CDR3 is built from 15 residues. CDR1 is MNHNS and CDR2 is SASEGT in the germline V gene. The CDR3 DNA reads TGTGCCAGCAGCCCTGGACGGGGGCTTGGGTATGAGCAGTTCTTC. The encoded protein is CASSPGRGLGYEQFF.

The gene calls are TRBV6-2 or TRBV6-3 and TRBJ2-7, with D possibly matching TRBD2 (6 bases). Germline CDR1 reads MNHEY; CDR2 reads SVGEGT. The V end lost 8 bases, the J end lost 3 bases, and 17 bases lay between the germline ends. The CDR3 loop spans 14 amino acids. Here the CDR3 DNA reads TGTGCCAGCCACACGGGAGCCACTCGCTACGAGCAGTACTTC. Its translation: CASHTGATRYEQYF.

The J gene is TRBJ2-1, the V gene TRBV11-3, with a tentative D call TRBD2 (6 bases). The V and J ends lost 0 bases and 0 bases respectively, with 15 bases between them. Germline V gene sequence: CDR1 SGHNT, CDR2 YENEEA. The length of the CDR3 is 18 residues. The CDR3 bases are TGTGCCAGCAGCTTAGACAGGAAGCGGGTTAGCTCCTACAATGAGCAGTTCTTC. As protein: CASSLDRKRVSSYNEQFF.

The CDR3 is CASGPGQGFNEQFF. Written as DNA, the CDR3 is TGTGCTAGTGGTCCGGGACAGGGATTCAATGAGCAGTTCTTC. The gene calls are TRBV12-5 and TRBJ2-1, with 9 bases aligning to TRBD1. The CDR3 has 14 residues. From germline, CDR1 is LGHNT and CDR2 FRNRAP. V lost 5 bases, J lost 6 bases, and 5 bases stayed unmatched.

The genes are TRBV7-2 and TRBJ2-4, with a tentative D call TRBD2 (6 bases). Trimming pared 2 bases from V and 2 bases from J, leaving 10 bases between. CDR3 length equals 15 residues. Per germline, CDR1 SGHTA and CDR2 FQGNSA. CDR3 sequence: CASSLWWDSKNIQYF. CDR3 nucleotide sequence: TGTGCCAGCAGCTTATGGTGGGACTCCAAAAACATTCAGTACTTC.

This chain links TRBV7-2 with TRBJ2-5, with TRBD1 as a possible D gene (6 bases). V shed 4 bases and J shed 3 bases, with 9 bases lying between them. The CDR3 extends over 13 amino acids. CDR1 SGHTA and CDR2 FQGNSA come from the germline V gene. The CDR3 loop is CASSSGTKETQYF. The CDR3, as DNA: TGTGCCAGCAGCTCCGGGACAAAAGAGACCCAGTACTTC.

The chain has TRBV6-1 and TRBJ2-1; possibly TRBD2 for D (6 bases). With the DNA end fitting TRBJ2-7 better, the J assignment may be wrong. The CDR3 totals 13 residues. Germline V gene lookup returns CDR1 MNHNS and CDR2 SASEGT. CDR3 coding DNA: TGTGCCAGCAGGATTGGGACTCCCCTCGAGCAGTACTTC. It translates to CASRIGTPLEQYF.

The V and J genes are TRBV6-1 and TRBJ1-4; TRBD1 agrees at 9 bases. This CDR3 region has 15 residues. The V segment lost 5 bases and the J segment 5 bases; nucleotides outside the gene matches: 6. Germline V gene sequence: CDR1 MNHNS, CDR2 SASEGT. CDR3 DNA sequence: TGTGCCAGCAGTAGCCCGACAGGGGGAAATGAAAAACTGTTTTTT. As protein: CASSSPTGGNEKLFF.

V is TRBV6-1 and J is TRBJ1-5, with TRBD1 matching over 8 bases. From germline, CDR1 is MNHNS and CDR2 SASEGT. The ends lost 2 bases at V and 2 bases at J; junction bases unmatched: 5. This CDR3 has 16 residues. This CDR3 is CASSELGQGGNQPQHF. The CDR3 nucleotides read TGTGCCAGCAGTGAATTAGGACAGGGCGGCAATCAGCCCCAGCATTTT.

The chain couples TRBV6-2 or TRBV6-3 to TRBJ1-1, with D unresolved. Germline CDR1 reads MNHEY; CDR2 reads SVGEGT. This CDR3 has 15 amino acids. Trimming took 6 bases from V and 5 from J, leaving 19 bases between them. Here the CDR3 DNA reads TGTGCCAGCAGAACTCCGCAGGTCGTTGGGACTGAAGCTTTCTTT. Protein sequence: CASRTPQVVGTEAFF.

This CDR3 is CAWSESGGNIQYF. Here the CDR3 DNA reads TGTGCCTGGAGTGAGTCAGGGGGAAACATTCAGTACTTC. The rearrangement joins TRBV30 to TRBJ2-4, with 7 bases identical to TRBD1. With 1 base clipped from V and 6 bases from J, the junction kept 3 bases outside the gene matches. This CDR3 contains 13 residues. Germline values: CDR1 GTSNPN, CDR2 SVGIG (reference sequence).

The chain recombines TRBV12-3 or TRBV12-4 with TRBJ2-5; D is unresolved. The DNA end favors TRBJ2-7, so the J call may be wrong. This CDR3 has 13 amino acids. In DNA, the CDR3 is TGTGCCAGCAGTTTAAAATCAGGTTTCGAGCAGTACTTC. Translation: CASSLKSGFEQYF.

Comment on this clonotype: The conserved phenylalanine or tryptophan normally closing the CDR3 is absent here, so this likely arose from a read error. The genes are TRBV11-2 and TRBJ2-1; D is perhaps TRBD2 (7 bases). V was pared by 5 bases and J by 0 bases, with 17 bases between. Germline V gives CDR1 SGHAT, CDR2 FQNNGV. CDR3 length: 17 residues. The CDR3: CASSPRGASSSYNEQFL. Written as DNA, the CDR3 is TGTGCCAGCAGCCCCCGGGGGGCGTCGAGCTCCTACAATGAGCAGTTCTTA.

This clonotype counts as large. The rearrangement links TRBV6-1 to TRBJ2-3; D tentatively reads TRBD1 or TRBD2 (5 bases each). Per the germline V gene, CDR1 is MNHNS and CDR2 is SASEGT. Deletions cut 6 bases from V and 3 bases from J, with 16 bases between. The length of the CDR3 is 15 residues. In nucleotides, the CDR3 is TGTGCCAGCAGGCCTTCCAGGGACCCTACAGATACGCAGTATTTT. This codes for CASRPSRDPTDTQYF.

The sample holds a few counts of this clonotype. This chain links TRBV10-3 with TRBJ2-2, with TRBD1 matching over 11 bases. The CDR3 is made up of 15 amino acids. The V segment lost 6 bases and the J segment 6 bases; nucleotides outside the gene matches: 6. Germline lookup yields CDR1 ENHRY and CDR2 SYGVKD. The CDR3 reads CAIRPGQGVPGELFF. The CDR3 DNA follows: TGTGCCATCAGACCGGGACAGGGGGTCCCCGGGGAGCTGTTTTTT.

This clonotype was recorded a few times. V is TRBV7-6 and J is TRBJ1-1; 9 bases map to TRBD1. CDR3 length equals 14 residues. CDR1 is SGHVS and CDR2 is FNYEAQ in the germline V gene. Trimming at V came to 5 bases and at J to 4 bases, leaving 5 bases not matched to a gene. The CDR3 DNA reads as TGTGCCAGCAGCCCGGGACAGGGAGCCACTGAAGCTTTCTTT. Protein product: CASSPGQGATEAFF.

Regarding this clonotype: One end of the junction does not line up with germline, which may come from a read error. The J gene is TRBJ2-3, the V gene TRBV7-7; the match to TRBD1 covers 7 bases. The CDR3 is 15 residues long. CDR1 and CDR2 (germline): SSHAT, FNYEAQ (reference sequence). DNA for the CDR3: TGTGCTAGCAGCTTAGGAACGCTTGGGACAGATACGCAGTATTTC. Translating gives CASSLGTLGTDTQYF.

The rearrangement joins TRBV6-1 to TRBJ2-2; D is unclear. This CDR3 spans 13 amino acids. V lost 10 bases, J lost 4 bases, and 13 bases lay in between. Germline V gives CDR1 MNHNS, CDR2 SASEGT. Here the CDR3 reads CATTATGTGELFF. Here the CDR3 DNA reads TGTGCCACCACCGCGACCGGCACCGGGGAGCTGTTTTTT.

The chain is built from TRBV6-5 and TRBJ2-5, with TRBD1 identical over 7 bases. Germline assignment: CDR1 MNHEY and CDR2 SVGAGI. J lost 11 bases, V lost 4 bases, and 19 bases had no gene match. The CDR3 is 16 amino acids. The CDR3 loop reads CASSSYRGKENNEQYF. The CDR3 nucleotides are TGTGCCAGCAGTTCCTACAGGGGAAAGGAGAACAATGAGCAGTACTTC.